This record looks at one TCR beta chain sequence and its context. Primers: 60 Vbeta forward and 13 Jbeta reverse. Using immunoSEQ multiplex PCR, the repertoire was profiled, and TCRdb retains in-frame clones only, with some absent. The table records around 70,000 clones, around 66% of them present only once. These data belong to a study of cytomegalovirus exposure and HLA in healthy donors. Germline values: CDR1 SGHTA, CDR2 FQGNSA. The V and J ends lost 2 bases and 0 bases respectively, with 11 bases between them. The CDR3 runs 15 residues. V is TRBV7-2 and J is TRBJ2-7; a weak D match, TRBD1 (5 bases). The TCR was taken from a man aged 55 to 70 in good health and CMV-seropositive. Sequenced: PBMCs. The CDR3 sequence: CASSLRTPVSYEQYF. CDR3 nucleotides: TGTGCCAGCAGCTTACGGACACCGGTCTCCTACGAGCAGTACTTC.